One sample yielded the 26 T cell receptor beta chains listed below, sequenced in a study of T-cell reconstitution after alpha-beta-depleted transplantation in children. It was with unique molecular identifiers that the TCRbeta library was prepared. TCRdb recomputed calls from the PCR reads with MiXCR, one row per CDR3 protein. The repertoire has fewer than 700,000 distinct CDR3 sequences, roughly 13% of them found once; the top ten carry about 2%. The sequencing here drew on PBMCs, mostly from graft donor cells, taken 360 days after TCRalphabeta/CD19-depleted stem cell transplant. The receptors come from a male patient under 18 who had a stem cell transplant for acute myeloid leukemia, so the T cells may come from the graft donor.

CDR3 loop: CASSVATRDRDCNQPQHF. CDR3 sequence (DNA): TGTGCCAGCAGCGTAGCCACCCGGGACAGGGATTGCAATCAGCCCCAGCATTTT. The chain joins TRBV9 to TRBJ1-5, with 9 bases aligning to TRBD1. The CDR3 runs 18 residues. The trim removed 0 bases at V and 2 bases at J, leaving 9 bases unmatched. From germline, CDR1 is SGDLS and CDR2 YYNGEE.

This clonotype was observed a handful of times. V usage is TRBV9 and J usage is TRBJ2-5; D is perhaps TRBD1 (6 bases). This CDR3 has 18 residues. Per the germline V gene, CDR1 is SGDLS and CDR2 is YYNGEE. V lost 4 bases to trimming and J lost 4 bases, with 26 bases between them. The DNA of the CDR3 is TGTGCCAGCAGCCAACGTGGTCCCACCGGGACAAAAGGAGAGACCCAGTACTTC. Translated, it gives CASSQRGPTGTKGETQYF.

Written as DNA, the CDR3 is TGTGCCAGCAGCCAACTAGCGGGAGCCCCTTACGAGCAGTACTTC. Residues: CASSQLAGAPYEQYF. V usage is TRBV3-1 and J usage is TRBJ2-7; 10 bases line up with TRBD2. V trimming: 2 bases; J trimming: 4 bases; junction bases outside the gene matches: 5. The CDR3 consists of 15 residues. Germline CDR1 is LGHDT and CDR2 is YNNKEL (reference sequence).

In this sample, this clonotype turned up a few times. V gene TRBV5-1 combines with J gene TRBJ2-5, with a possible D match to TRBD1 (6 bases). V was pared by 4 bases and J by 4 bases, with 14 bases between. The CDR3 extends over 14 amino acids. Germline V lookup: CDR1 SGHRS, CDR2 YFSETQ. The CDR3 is CASSVLQGVETQYF. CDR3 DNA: TGCGCCAGCAGCGTACTACAGGGCGTAGAGACCCAGTACTTC.

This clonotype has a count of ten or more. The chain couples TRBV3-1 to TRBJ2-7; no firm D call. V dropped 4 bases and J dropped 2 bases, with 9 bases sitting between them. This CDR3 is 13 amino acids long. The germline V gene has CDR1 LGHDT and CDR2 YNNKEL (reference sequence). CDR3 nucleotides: TGTGCCAGCAGCCTTTCACTACCCTACGAGCAGTACTTC. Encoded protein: CASSLSLPYEQYF.

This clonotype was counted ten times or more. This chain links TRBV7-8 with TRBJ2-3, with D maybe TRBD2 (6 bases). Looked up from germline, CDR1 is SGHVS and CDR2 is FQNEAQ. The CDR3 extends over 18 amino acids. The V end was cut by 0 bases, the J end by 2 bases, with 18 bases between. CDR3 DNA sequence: TGTGCCAGCAGCTTAGCGCTGGGACTCACTGCAGTCACAGATACGCAGTATTTT. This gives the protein CASSLALGLTAVTDTQYF.

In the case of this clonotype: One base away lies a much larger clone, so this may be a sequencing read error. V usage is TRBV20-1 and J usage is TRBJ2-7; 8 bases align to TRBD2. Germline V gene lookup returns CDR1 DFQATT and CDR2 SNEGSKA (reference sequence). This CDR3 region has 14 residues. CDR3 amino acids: CSPSLGTRSYEQYF. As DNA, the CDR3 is TGCAGCCCTTCTCTCGGGACTAGGTCTTACGAGCAGTACTTC.

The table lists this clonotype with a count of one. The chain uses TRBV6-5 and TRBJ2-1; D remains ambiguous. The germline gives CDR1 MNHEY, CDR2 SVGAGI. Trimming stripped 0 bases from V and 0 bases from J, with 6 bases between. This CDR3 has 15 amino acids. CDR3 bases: TGTGCCAGCAGTTACTCCCACTCCTCCTACAATGAGCAGTTCTTC. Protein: CASSYSHSSYNEQFF.

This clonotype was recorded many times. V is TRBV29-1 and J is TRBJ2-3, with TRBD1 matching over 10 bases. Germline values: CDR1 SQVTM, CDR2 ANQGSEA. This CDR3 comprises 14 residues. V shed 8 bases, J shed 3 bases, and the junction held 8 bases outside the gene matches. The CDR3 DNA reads TGCAGCACGCCCAGGGACAGGGGAACAGATACGCAGTATTTT. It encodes CSTPRDRGTDTQYF.

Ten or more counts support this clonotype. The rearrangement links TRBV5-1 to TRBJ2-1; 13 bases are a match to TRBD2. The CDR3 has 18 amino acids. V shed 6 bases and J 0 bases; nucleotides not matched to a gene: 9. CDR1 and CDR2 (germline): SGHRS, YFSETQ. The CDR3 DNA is TGCGCCAGCATCCCGGGACTAGCGGGAACGCTCTCCTACAATGAGCAGTTCTTC. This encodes CASIPGLAGTLSYNEQFF.

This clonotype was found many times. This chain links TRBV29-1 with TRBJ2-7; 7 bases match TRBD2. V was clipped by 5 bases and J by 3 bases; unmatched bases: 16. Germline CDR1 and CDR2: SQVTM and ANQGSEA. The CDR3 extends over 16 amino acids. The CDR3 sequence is CSVYAIAGPSLYEQYF. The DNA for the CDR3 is TGCAGCGTTTATGCCATAGCGGGTCCTTCCCTCTACGAGCAGTACTTC.

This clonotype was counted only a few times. Written as DNA, the CDR3 is TGTGCCAGCACCTCGGACCGGGTCTACAATGAGCAGTTCTTC. This sequence encodes CASTSDRVYNEQFF. The chain joins TRBV7-8 to TRBJ2-1; D is unclear. The CDR3 sequence is 14 residues long. Deletions cut 7 bases from V and 3 bases from J, with 13 bases between. Germline V gene lookup returns CDR1 SGHVS and CDR2 FQNEAQ.

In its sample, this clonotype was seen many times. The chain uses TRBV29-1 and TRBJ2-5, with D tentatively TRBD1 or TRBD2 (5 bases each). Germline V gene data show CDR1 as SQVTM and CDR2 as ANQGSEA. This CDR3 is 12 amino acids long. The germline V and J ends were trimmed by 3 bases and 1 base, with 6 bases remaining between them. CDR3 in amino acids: CSVERGQETQYF. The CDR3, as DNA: TGCAGCGTTGAGAGGGGCCAAGAGACCCAGTACTTC.

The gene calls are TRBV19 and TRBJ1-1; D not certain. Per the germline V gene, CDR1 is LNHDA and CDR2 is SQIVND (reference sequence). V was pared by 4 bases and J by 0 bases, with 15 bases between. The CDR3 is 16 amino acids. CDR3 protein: CASSSRGPPMNTEAFF. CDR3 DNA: TGTGCCAGTAGTAGCAGAGGGCCCCCCATGAACACTGAAGCTTTCTTT. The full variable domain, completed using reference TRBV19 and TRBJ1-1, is DGGITQSPKYLFRKEGQNVTLSCEQNLNHDAMYWYRQDPGQGLRLIYYSQIVNDFQKGDIAEGYSVSREKKESFPLTVTSAQKNPTAFYLCASSSRGPPMNTEAFFGQGTRLTVV.

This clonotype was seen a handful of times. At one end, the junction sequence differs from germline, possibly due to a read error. The CDR3 sequence: CCARPGTGRTNEKLFF. In DNA form, the CDR3 reads TGCTGTGCCCGTCCCGGGACAGGTAGAACTAATGAAAAACTGTTTTTT. The chain carries TRBV20-1 and TRBJ1-4; the match to TRBD1 covers 8 bases. Germline V gene data show CDR1 as DFQATT and CDR2 as SNEGSKA (reference sequence). The length of the CDR3 is 16 residues.

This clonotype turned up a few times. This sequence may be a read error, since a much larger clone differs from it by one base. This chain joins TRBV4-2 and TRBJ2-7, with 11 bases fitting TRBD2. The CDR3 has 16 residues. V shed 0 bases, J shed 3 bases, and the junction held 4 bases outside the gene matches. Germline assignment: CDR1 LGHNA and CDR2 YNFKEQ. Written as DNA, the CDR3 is TGTGCCAGCAGCCAAGATAAGGGACTAGCGGTCTACGAGCAGTACTTC. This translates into CASSQDKGLAVYEQYF.

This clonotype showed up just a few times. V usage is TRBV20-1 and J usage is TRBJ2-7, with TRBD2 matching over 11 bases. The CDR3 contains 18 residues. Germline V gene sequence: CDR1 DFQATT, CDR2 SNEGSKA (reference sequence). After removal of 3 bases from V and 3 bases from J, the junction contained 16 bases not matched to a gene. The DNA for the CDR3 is TGCAGTGCTAGGGGGACTAGCGGCCAGATTTTTTCTCACTACGAGCAGTACTTC. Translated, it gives CSARGTSGQIFSHYEQYF.

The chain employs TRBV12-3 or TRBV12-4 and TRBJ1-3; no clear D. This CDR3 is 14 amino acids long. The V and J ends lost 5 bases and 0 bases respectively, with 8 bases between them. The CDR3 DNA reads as TGTGCCAGCAGTCGACGATCCTCTGGAAACACCATATATTTT. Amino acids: CASSRRSSGNTIYF.

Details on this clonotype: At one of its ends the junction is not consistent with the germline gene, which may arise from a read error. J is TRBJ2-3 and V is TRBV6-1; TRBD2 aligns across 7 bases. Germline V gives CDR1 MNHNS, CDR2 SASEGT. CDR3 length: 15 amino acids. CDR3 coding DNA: TGTGCCAGCAGTGCCCCAGCGGGACGCACAGATAGGCAGTATTTT. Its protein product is CASSAPAGRTDRQYF.

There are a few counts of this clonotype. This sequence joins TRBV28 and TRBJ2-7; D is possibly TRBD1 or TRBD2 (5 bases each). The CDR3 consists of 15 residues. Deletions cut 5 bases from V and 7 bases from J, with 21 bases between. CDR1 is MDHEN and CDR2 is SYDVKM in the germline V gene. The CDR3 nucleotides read TGTGCCAGCAGTCAAAGGGACGGGATCCCCCTAGAGCAGTACTTC. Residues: CASSQRDGIPLEQYF.

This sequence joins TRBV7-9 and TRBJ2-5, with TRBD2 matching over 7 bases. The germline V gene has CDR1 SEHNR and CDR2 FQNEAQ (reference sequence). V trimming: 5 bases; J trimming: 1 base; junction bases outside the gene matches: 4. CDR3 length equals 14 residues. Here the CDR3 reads CASSPREVQETQYF. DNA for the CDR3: TGTGCCAGCAGCCCCCGGGAGGTCCAAGAGACCCAGTACTTC.

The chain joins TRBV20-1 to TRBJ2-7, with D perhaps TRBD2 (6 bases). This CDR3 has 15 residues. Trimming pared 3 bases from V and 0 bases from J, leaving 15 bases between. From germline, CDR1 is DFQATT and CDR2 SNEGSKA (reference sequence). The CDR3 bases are TGCAGTGCTAGCACGGGCCGGGGGAGCTCCTACGAGCAGTACTTC. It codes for CSASTGRGSSYEQYF.

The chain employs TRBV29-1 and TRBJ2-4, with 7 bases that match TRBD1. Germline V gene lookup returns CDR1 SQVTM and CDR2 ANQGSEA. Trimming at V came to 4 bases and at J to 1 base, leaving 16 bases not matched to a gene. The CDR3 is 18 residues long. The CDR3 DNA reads TGCAGCGTTGGAGGTCTAACGGGACAGAGCTGGGCCAAAAACATTCAGTACTTC. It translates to CSVGGLTGQSWAKNIQYF. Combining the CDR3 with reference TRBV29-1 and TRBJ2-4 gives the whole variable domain SAVISQKPSRDICQRGTSLTIQCQVDSQVTMMFWYRQQPGQSLTLIATANQGSEATYESGFVIDKFPISRPNLTFSTLTVSNMSPEDSSIYLCSVGGLTGQSWAKNIQYFGAGTRLSVL.

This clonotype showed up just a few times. The CDR3: CASSQETVVYNEQFF. The CDR3 DNA is TGTGCCAGCAGCCAAGAGACAGTTGTTTACAATGAGCAGTTCTTC. This chain uses TRBV14 with TRBJ2-1, with D maybe TRBD1 (5 bases). The V gene's germline CDR1 is SGHDN and CDR2 FVKESK. CDR3 size: 15 residues. Deletions cut 0 bases from V and 4 bases from J, with 10 bases between.

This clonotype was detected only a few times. The chain's CDR3 is CASSLTLQRVYIQYF. CDR3 coding DNA: TGTGCCAGCAGCTTGACGCTCCAGCGGGTTTACATTCAGTACTTC. This chain joins TRBV7-2 and TRBJ2-4; TRBD2 is a possible D gene (6 bases). V lost 3 bases, J lost 8 bases, and 17 bases lay in between. CDR3 length: 15 amino acids. Germline CDR1 reads SGHTA; CDR2 reads FQGNSA.

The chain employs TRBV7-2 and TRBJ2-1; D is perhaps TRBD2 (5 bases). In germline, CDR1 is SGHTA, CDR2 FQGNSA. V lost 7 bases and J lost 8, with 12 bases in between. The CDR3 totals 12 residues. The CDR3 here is CASTEGSYEQFF. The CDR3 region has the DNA TGTGCCAGCACCGAAGGGAGCTATGAGCAGTTCTTC.